This entry lists 20 T cell receptor beta chains sequenced from one sample in a study of PD-1 blockade in classical Hodgkin lymphoma. Libraries were prepared by immunoSEQ multiplex PCR; TCRdb keeps only in-frame clonotypes and omits some of them. The sample holds roughly 20,000 clones, more than 75% seen once. The time point here: newly diagnosed, previously untreated cHL patient sample. Magnetic depletion of non-target cells from thawed PBMCs yielded purified CD8+ T cells. Material: CD8+ T cells from blood. Source of these receptors: a human donor with classical Hodgkin lymphoma.

This clone has only one observation. V usage is TRBV7-9 and J usage is TRBJ2-3; D possibly corresponds to TRBD1 (6 bases). The CDR3 has 15 residues. V was pared by 5 bases and J by 1 base, with 13 bases between. Germline loops: CDR1 SEHNR, CDR2 FQNEAQ (reference sequence). The CDR3 is CASSGRTVRTDTQYF. Here the CDR3 DNA reads TGTGCCAGCAGCGGGCGGACAGTGCGCACAGATACGCAGTATTTT.

The genes are TRBV11-2 and TRBJ1-1, with D unresolved. Germline CDR1 and CDR2: SGHAT and FQNNGV. Between the trimmed V and J ends, which lost 5 bases and 4 bases, there was a span of 11 bases. This CDR3 has 13 amino acids. In DNA form, the CDR3 reads TGTGCCAGCAGCCGCACGATGGGCACTGAAGCTTTCTTT. It yields the protein CASSRTMGTEAFF.

This chain links TRBV7-9 with TRBJ2-2; 14 positions agree with TRBD2. This CDR3 region has 14 residues. J was trimmed by 11 bases and V by 11 bases; bases with no gene match: 10. Germline values: CDR1 SEHNR, CDR2 FQNEAQ (reference sequence). CDR3 protein: CASPGGLAGEELFF. Written as DNA, the CDR3 is TGTGCCTCACCGGGGGGACTAGCGGGAGAAGAGCTGTTTTTT.

The DNA for the CDR3 is TGTGCCAGCAGTACACAGGGACCGTCAATCTATGGCTACACCTTC. It translates to CASSTQGPSIYGYTF. This chain connects TRBV28 to TRBJ1-2, with D perhaps TRBD1 (6 bases). Germline V gives CDR1 MDHEN, CDR2 SYDVKM. The CDR3 totals 15 residues. The germline V and J ends were trimmed by 5 bases and 4 bases, with 17 bases remaining between them.

This rearrangement joins TRBV4-3 to TRBJ2-7, with TRBD1 matching over 8 bases. Germline V gene sequence: CDR1 LGHNA, CDR2 YSLEER. V was clipped by 1 base and J by 0 bases; unmatched bases: 2. The CDR3 loop spans 15 amino acids. This CDR3 reads CASSQGTGYSYEQYF. DNA of the CDR3: TGCGCCAGCAGCCAAGGGACAGGGTACTCCTACGAGCAGTACTTC.

The chain couples TRBV27 to TRBJ2-3, with a possible D match to TRBD2 (6 bases). Germline-derived CDR1 and CDR2 are MNHEY and SMNVEV (reference sequence). This CDR3 is 14 amino acids long. The V and J ends lost 4 bases and 3 bases respectively, with 11 bases between them. The CDR3 DNA reads as TGTGCCAGCAGTTGGGGGGTGGGGACAGATACGCAGTATTTT. This codes for CASSWGVGTDTQYF.

The rearrangement uses TRBV5-1 and TRBJ2-7; TRBD1 agrees at 9 bases. J lost 5 bases, V lost 4 bases, and 7 bases had no gene match. The CDR3 is 14 amino acids. Germline CDR1 SGHRS, CDR2 YFSETQ. In DNA form, the CDR3 reads TGCGCCAGCAGCGCAGGACAGGGGAACCACGAGCAGTACTTC. Amino acids: CASSAGQGNHEQYF.

The chain couples TRBV19 to TRBJ1-5; D may be TRBD1 (6 bases). Between the trimmed V and J ends, which lost 7 bases and 10 bases, there was a span of 14 bases. The germline V gene has CDR1 LNHDA and CDR2 SQIVND (reference sequence). CDR3 length: 12 amino acids. The CDR3 DNA reads as TGTGCCAGTATCAGTCGGGGGACACCCCAGCATTTT. This encodes CASISRGTPQHF.

This clone was seen just once. The chain is built from TRBV28 and TRBJ1-4; D is unresolved. V was shortened by 5 bases and J by 3 bases, with 10 bases between the two germline ends. CDR1 MDHEN and CDR2 SYDVKM come from the germline V gene. The CDR3 contains 14 residues. CDR3 coding DNA: TGTGCCAGCAGTACCCGGACGGCTAATGAAAAACTGTTTTTT. Translation gives CASSTRTANEKLFF.

This sequence joins TRBV4-3 and TRBJ2-5, with 8 bases aligning to TRBD2. V shed 0 bases and J 3 bases; nucleotides not matched to a gene: 6. CDR3 length equals 16 residues. CDR1 and CDR2 (germline): LGHNA, YSLEER. As DNA, the CDR3 is TGCGCCAGCAGCCAAGAGTGGCTAGCGGGCGAAGAGACCCAGTACTTC. Encoded protein: CASSQEWLAGEETQYF.

This clone was found once. V is TRBV5-5 and J is TRBJ2-7, with D possibly being TRBD1 (6 bases). The V gene lost 3 bases and the J gene lost 3 bases, with 13 bases spanning the gap. The CDR3 runs 14 residues. Looked up from germline, CDR1 is SGHKS and CDR2 is YYEKEE (reference sequence). The CDR3 here is CASSSRTEHYEQYF. In DNA form, the CDR3 reads TGTGCCAGCAGCTCCCGGACAGAACACTACGAGCAGTACTTC.

The chain has TRBV7-2 and TRBJ2-3; D is possibly TRBD2 (6 bases). Germline V lookup: CDR1 SGHTA, CDR2 FQGNSA. The V end lost 4 bases, the J end lost 0 bases, and 14 bases lay between the germline ends. CDR3 size: 16 residues. CDR3 loop: CASSSRLRGSTDTQYF. The CDR3 DNA reads as TGTGCCAGCAGCTCGCGACTCCGGGGGAGCACAGATACGCAGTATTTT.

This chain joins TRBV29-1 and TRBJ2-5, with 7 bases fitting TRBD2. The DNA end is more similar to TRBJ2-7, so the J call may be wrong. There are 14 residues in the CDR3. Germline loops: CDR1 SQVTM, CDR2 ANQGSEA. CDR3 region: CSVEGGGGDYEQYF. CDR3 DNA: TGCAGCGTTGAAGGGGGCGGGGGAGACTACGAGCAGTACTTC.

The chain has TRBV4-1 and TRBJ1-1; D not resolved. The germline V gene has CDR1 MGHRA and CDR2 YSYEKL. The V end lost 0 bases, the J end lost 6 bases, and 11 bases lay between the germline ends. The CDR3 contains 14 residues. The CDR3 nucleotides read TGCGCCAGCAGCCAAGAGAGGACGCGGGCTGAAGCTTTCTTT. This encodes CASSQERTRAEAFF.

This clone was detected only a few times. The CDR3 spells CASSLTGAPKQYF. The CDR3 nucleotides are TGTGCCAGCAGCTTGACAGGCGCCCCGAAGCAGTACTTC. The gene calls are TRBV5-6 and TRBJ2-7; TRBD1 might be the D (5 bases). The CDR3 consists of 13 residues. Trimming took off 1 base at V and 8 bases at J, with 13 bases between the two ends. CDR1 is SGHDT and CDR2 is YYEEEE in the germline V gene.

The chain recombines TRBV2 with TRBJ1-1, with D tentatively TRBD1 (6 bases). Trimming stripped 10 bases from V and 2 bases from J, with 8 bases between. Per germline, CDR1 SNHLY and CDR2 FYNNEI. This CDR3 has 11 amino acids. Written as DNA, the CDR3 is TGTGCCAAAGGGGGAAACACTGAAGCTTTCTTT. It codes for CAKGGNTEAFF.

This sequence joins TRBV29-1 and TRBJ1-1; D may be TRBD1 (5 bases). This CDR3 is built from 13 residues. Trimming took 6 bases from V and 5 from J, leaving 16 bases between them. Germline CDR1 and CDR2: SQVTM and ANQGSEA. CDR3: CSVKGDLGTEAFF. CDR3 DNA: TGCAGCGTGAAAGGGGACCTTGGGACTGAAGCTTTCTTT.

The chain couples TRBV5-6 to TRBJ2-1; tentative D call: TRBD2 (5 bases). This CDR3 contains 15 residues. From germline, CDR1 is SGHDT and CDR2 YYEEEE. Trimming took 0 bases from V and 4 from J, leaving 11 bases between them. Here the CDR3 DNA reads TGTGCCAGCAGCTTGGGAGCGGCTTATTACAATGAGCAGTTCTTC. It yields the protein CASSLGAAYYNEQFF.

The rearrangement uses TRBV19 and TRBJ2-7; D is possibly TRBD2 (5 bases). There are 14 residues in the CDR3. The V gene's germline CDR1 is LNHDA and CDR2 SQIVND (reference sequence). Trimming removed 2 bases at V and 2 bases at J, with 10 bases between. CDR3 nucleotides: TGTGCCAGTAGTATACCGGGGTCTCCCTACGAGCAGTACTTC. Translated: CASSIPGSPYEQYF.

The chain uses TRBV5-6 and TRBJ1-1; possible D gene TRBD1, 5 bases. The CDR3 runs 15 residues. Deletions cut 1 base from V and 1 base from J, with 11 bases between. Germline lookup yields CDR1 SGHDT and CDR2 YYEEEE. In DNA form, the CDR3 reads TGTGCCAGCAGCTTGTATCAGGGTGAGAACACTGAAGCTTTCTTT. This codes for CASSLYQGENTEAFF.